This T cell receptor (beta chain) was identified in a study of vaccination effects on CD4 cells after COVID-19. Study-level background: Post-vaccine specimens were collected at a median of 72 days following the second dose.

Data came from immunoSEQ multiplex PCR; TCRdb stores just in-frame clones and leaves some out. This sample has 24,000 or so clones, with 69% found just once. Viral peptide pool expansion of antigen-specific CD4+ T cells preceded sequencing in the ViraFEST assay. Following a roughly 11-day culture, CD4+ T cells were purified. Participants each got two BNT162b2 or mRNA-1273 vaccine doses. People in the vaccine group had not been infected with SARS-CoV-2 before, and their nucleocapsid antibodies were negative. Half-medium exchanges with IL-2 medium took place on days 3 and 7. This clone was recorded only once. Its specificity is unknown. The study's findings and limits: Infection- and vaccine-induced clones contracted markedly late after vaccination.

Material: CD4+ T cells from PBMCs cultured with SARS-CoV-2 spike peptides, obtained after COVID-19 vaccination. The sequence derives from a human donor who received a COVID-19 vaccine.

The CDR3 nucleotides are TGCGCCAGCAGCTTGGAGGGCAGGGCGACAAACATTCAGTACTTC. Protein sequence: CASSLEGRATNIQYF. The rearrangement links TRBV5-1 to TRBJ2-4, with D possibly being TRBD1 (5 bases). The germline V and J ends were trimmed by 0 bases and 6 bases, with 13 bases remaining between them. The CDR3 loop spans 15 amino acids. CDR1 is SGHRS and CDR2 is YFSETQ in the germline V gene. Complete variable domain (other parts from reference TRBV5-1 and TRBJ2-4): KAGVTQTPRYLIKTRGQQVTLSCSPISGHRSVSWYQQTPGQGLQFLFEYFSETQRNKGNFPGRFSGRQFSNSRSEMNVSTLELGDSALYLCASSLEGRATNIQYFGAGTRLSVL.